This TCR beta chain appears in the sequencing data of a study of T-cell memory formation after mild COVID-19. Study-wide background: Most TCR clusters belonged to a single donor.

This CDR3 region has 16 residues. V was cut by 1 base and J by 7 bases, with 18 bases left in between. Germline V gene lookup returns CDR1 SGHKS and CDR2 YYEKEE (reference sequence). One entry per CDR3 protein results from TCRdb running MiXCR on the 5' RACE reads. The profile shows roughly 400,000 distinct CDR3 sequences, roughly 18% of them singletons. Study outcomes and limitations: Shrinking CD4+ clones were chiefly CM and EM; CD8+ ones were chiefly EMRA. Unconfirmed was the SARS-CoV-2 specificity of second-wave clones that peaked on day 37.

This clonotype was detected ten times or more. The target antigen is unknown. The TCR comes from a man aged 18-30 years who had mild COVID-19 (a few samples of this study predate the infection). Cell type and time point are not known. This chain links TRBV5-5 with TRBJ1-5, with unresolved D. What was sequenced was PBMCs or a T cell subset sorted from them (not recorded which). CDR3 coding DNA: TGTGCCAGCAGCTTGATTGTGGCAGCTCGAGGGCAGCCCCAGCATTTT. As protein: CASSLIVAARGQPQHF.